These T cell receptor beta chains were read from a single sample in a study of CD8 T cells in ankylosing spondylitis. TCRdb passed the 5' RACE reads through MiXCR, listing each CDR3 protein once. The data hold around 440,000 distinct CDR3 sequences, with approximately 17% observed a single time. Specimen: blood, either unsorted or a sorted T cell fraction (not recorded which). Receptor source: a male donor with ankylosing spondylitis. The CDR3 runs from the conserved cysteine through the conserved F or W. Each record gives: J gene, D gene, V gene, clone size, CDR3 DNA, CDR3 protein. D genes are given only for firm matches. Clone size is not always given. Where it is, it says once, few, many or a class for expanded clones.

TRBJ2-1	TRBD2	TRBV19	NA	TGTGCCAGTAGGAAAGGGACTAGCCCCTACAATGAGCAGTTCTTC	CASRKGTSPYNEQFF
TRBJ1-1	NA	TRBV15	few	TGTGCCACCAGCAGAGATAACGCGGGGTCTGAAGCTTTCTTT	CATSRDNAGSEAFF
TRBJ2-5	NA	TRBV18	NA	TGTGCCAGCTCACCTCCGGTCCCCGGAGAGACCCAGTACTTC	CASSPPVPGETQYF
TRBJ2-5	NA	TRBV7-8	NA	TGTGCCAGCAGCTTAGACCCGGGGTTTAGGGAGACCCAGTACTTC	CASSLDPGFRETQYF
TRBJ1-1	NA	TRBV12-3/TRBV12-4	many	TGTGCCAGCAGGAAAGACACGATGAACACTGAAGCTTTCTTT	CASRKDTMNTEAFF
TRBJ2-7	NA	TRBV5-1	few	TGCGCCAGCAGCCCTATTAGCTCCTACGAGCAGTACTTC	CASSPISSYEQYF
TRBJ2-1	TRBD2	TRBV20-1	NA	TGCAGTGCTATTTCGGCTAGCGGCCGTTTGACGGCAGGGAATGAGCAGTTCTTC	CSAISASGRLTAGNEQFF
TRBJ1-1	TRBD1	TRBV7-9	few	TGTGCCAGCAGGAAACAGGGGGACACTGAAGCTTTCTTT	CASRKQGDTEAFF
TRBJ2-5	TRBD2	TRBV2	NA	TGTGCCAGCAGTGAACTAGCGGGGAAGGGGGAGACCCAGTACTTC	CASSELAGKGETQYF
TRBJ2-2	NA	TRBV6-1	few	TGTGCCAGCAGAATCAGGGGGAACACCGGGGAGCTGTTTTTT	CASRIRGNTGELFF
TRBJ2-1	NA	TRBV19	NA	TGTGCCAGTAGTATAATCAGACTCGCCTACAATGAGCAGTTCTTC	CASSIIRLAYNEQFF
TRBJ2-5	TRBD2	TRBV5-1	few	TGCGCCAGCAGCCCCGGACTAGCCCGGGAGACCCAGTACTTC	CASSPGLARETQYF
TRBJ2-5	NA	TRBV3-1	many	TGTGCCAGCAGCCAAGATCGGCGGGAGACCCAGTACTTC	CASSQDRRETQYF
TRBJ2-4	NA	TRBV11-2	few	TGTGCCAGCAGCCCGCAGCAGTTCAAAAACATTCAGTACTTC	CASSPQQFKNIQYF
TRBJ2-1	TRBD2	TRBV12-3/TRBV12-4	many	TGTGCCAGCAGCCCCCCTCCGACTAGCGGGGTGGATGAGCAGTTCTTC	CASSPPPTSGVDEQFF
TRBJ2-5	NA	TRBV27	few	TGTGCCAGCAGTTTTTACGGGGGGCGAGAGACCCAGTACTTC	CASSFYGGRETQYF
TRBJ2-1	NA	TRBV25-1	few	TGTGCCAGCAGTAAGCAGGTATACAATGAGCAGTTCTTC	CASSKQVYNEQFF
TRBJ2-2	TRBD2	TRBV27	NA	TGTGCCAGCAGAGTGGGGGGGTTCGGGGAGCTGTTTTTT	CASRVGGFGELFF
TRBJ2-1	NA	TRBV19	few	TGTGCCAGTAGTATAGGCTACAATGAGCAGTTCTTC	CASSIGYNEQFF
TRBJ2-2	TRBD2	TRBV20-1	NA	TGCAGTGCTAGAGATCGGCGGGGGGGCGGCACCGGGGAGCTGTTTTTT	CSARDRRGGGTGELFF
TRBJ2-2	NA	TRBV19	few	TGTGCCAGTAGTTGGACCTCGGGGGCCGGGGAGCTGTTTTTT	CASSWTSGAGELFF
TRBJ2-1	NA	TRBV7-6	NA	TGCCCCGGGACTGACTCCTACAATGAGCAGTTCTTC	CPGTDSYNEQFF
TRBJ2-3	NA	TRBV20-1	few	TGCAGTGCTAGAGATCTTGAAGCGACAGATACGCAGTATTTT	CSARDLEATDTQYF
TRBJ2-1	NA	TRBV5-1	few	TGCGCCAGCAGGGGGGGGGGCCAAGAGTACAATGAGCAGTTCTTC	CASRGGGQEYNEQFF
TRBJ1-3	NA	TRBV5-8	few	TGTGCCAGCAGCTCCCCCGGGACTTTTGGAAACACCATATATTTT	CASSSPGTFGNTIYF
TRBJ2-5	NA	TRBV7-3	NA	TGTGCCAGCAGCTTTAGTGGGGGCGCGGGAGAGACCCAGTACTTC	CASSFSGGAGETQYF
TRBJ2-3	NA	TRBV7-2	few	TGTGCCAGCAGCTCCGGGGGTTCAGATACGCAGTATTTT	CASSSGGSDTQYF
TRBJ2-5	NA	TRBV7-9	few	TGTGCCAGCAGCTTAGCGCTGGTAGCTCCGGAGACCCAGTACTTC	CASSLALVAPETQYF
TRBJ2-3	NA	TRBV18	NA	TGTGCCAGCTCACCCCTGCGGAAGGATCAAGATACGCAGTATTTT	CASSPLRKDQDTQYF
TRBJ2-7	TRBD2	TRBV20-1	NA	TGCAGTGCTAGACCTAGCGGGCTCCCCTCCTACGAGCAGTACTTC	CSARPSGLPSYEQYF
TRBJ2-2	TRBD1	TRBV7-9	NA	TGTGCCAGCAGCTCCCCAATGGGACAGGGTAACACCGGGGAGCTGTTTTTT	CASSSPMGQGNTGELFF
TRBJ2-1	TRBD2	TRBV4-1	few	TGCGCCAGCAGCCAAGGGCCATTGGGGGGGACTAGCGGCTACAATGAGCAGTTCTTC	CASSQGPLGGTSGYNEQFF
TRBJ2-1	NA	TRBV7-2	NA	TGTGCCAGCAGGAAAACAAGTGGGCTCTACAATGAGCAGTTCTTC	CASRKTSGLYNEQFF
TRBJ1-5	NA	TRBV30	NA	TGTGCCTGGAGACAAGACGGGAATCAGCCCCAGCATTTT	CAWRQDGNQPQHF
TRBJ1-4	TRBD1	TRBV28	few	TGTGCCAGCAGTTCACCAGGGGGGGCCATTTATGAAAAACTGTTTTTT	CASSSPGGAIYEKLFF
TRBJ2-1	TRBD1	TRBV3-1	few	TGTGCCAGCAGCTTGTGGGACAGGGTCAATGAGCAGTTCTTC	CASSLWDRVNEQFF
TRBJ1-2	NA	TRBV20-1	NA	TGCAGTGCCCCGTCAGGATGGACTAACTATGGCTACACCTTC	CSAPSGWTNYGYTF
TRBJ1-4	TRBD1	TRBV2	NA	TGTGCCAGCAGCTCCACAGGGGTAGTTAATGAAAAACTGTTTTTT	CASSSTGVVNEKLFF
TRBJ2-3	TRBD2	TRBV2	NA	TGTGCCAGCATGCGGGAGAGCACAGATACGCAGTATTTT	CASMRESTDTQYF
TRBJ1-1	TRBD1	TRBV6-2/TRBV6-3	many	TGTGCCAGCAGCAGACAGGGTGCTGAAGCTTTCTTT	CASSRQGAEAFF
TRBJ1-4	NA	TRBV30	NA	TGTGCCTGGAGTGCTCAGTCCGAAAAACTGTTTTTT	CAWSAQSEKLFF
TRBJ1-5	TRBD1	TRBV6-1	NA	TGTGCCAGCAGTGAATTACAGGGGGGGAGGCAGCCCCAGCATTTT	CASSELQGGRQPQHF
TRBJ2-7	NA	TRBV2	many	TGTGCCAGCAGCGATGAGCCCTACGAGCAGTACTTC	CASSDEPYEQYF
TRBJ2-5	TRBD1	TRBV10-3	few	TGTGCCATCAGCCCCGGGACAGGGGGCCAAGAGACCCAGTACTTC	CAISPGTGGQETQYF
TRBJ2-7	NA	TRBV20-1	few	TGCAGTGCTCAAGACCCTCGACCGTCCTACGAGCAGTACTTC	CSAQDPRPSYEQYF
TRBJ1-1	NA	TRBV14	NA	TGTGCCAGCAGCCGGTTACAAGTCCGGACTGAAGCTTTCTTT	CASSRLQVRTEAFF
TRBJ2-3	TRBD2	TRBV5-1	NA	TGCGCCAGCAGCTTGGACCCCCTTAGCGGGGGGATAACAGATACGCAGTATTTT	CASSLDPLSGGITDTQYF
TRBJ1-1	NA	TRBV6-2/TRBV6-3	NA	TGTGCCAGCAGCCCCCTATTTAAGACTGAAGCTTTCTTT	CASSPLFKTEAFF
TRBJ1-2	NA	TRBV20-1	NA	TGCAGTGCTCCTCCCGTGGGGGAGGGCTACACCTTC	CSAPPVGEGYTF